This TCR beta chain was recorded in a study of blood T cell repertoires in COVID-19. Only in-frame clones appear in the TCRdb table, and some are missing; sequencing was by immunoSEQ multiplex PCR. This repertoire shows approximately 200,000 clones, approximately 90% found once; its top ten account for approximately 6.2%. Germline CDR1 and CDR2: SGHDT and YYEEEE. This CDR3 contains 14 residues. Trimming pared 5 bases from V and 1 base from J, leaving 12 bases between. The sequenced sample consisted of peripheral blood. V and J are TRBV5-6 and TRBJ2-5; D is unresolved. This TCR derives from a man aged 60-69 years who had recovered from COVID-19. DNA for the CDR3: TGTGCCAGCAGTCCGGGTATCTCCCAAGAGACCCAGTACTTC. Protein product: CASSPGISQETQYF.